Below are 18 T cell receptor beta chains sequenced from a single sample in a study of T cell repertoires in cytomegalovirus infection. No antigen is known for these receptors. Each CDR3 protein is one row after TCRdb ran MiXCR on the reads. The sample has roughly 730,000 distinct CDR3 sequences; roughly 30% are singletons. Sequencing was performed on cultured PBMCs, taken from culture after CMV antigen stimulation. These receptors were collected from a human donor in good health (CMV status not recorded). Some clones in this sample may be carry-over from other donors' samples.

This clonotype turned up a few times. The chain links TRBV12-3 or TRBV12-4 to TRBJ1-1; no firm D call. Trimming stripped 7 bases from V and 3 bases from J, with 15 bases between. This CDR3 has 14 amino acids. CDR3 sequence: CASIPGLPDTEAFF. CDR3 in DNA: TGTGCCAGCATCCCCGGACTCCCCGACACTGAAGCTTTCTTT.

The rearrangement uses TRBV12-3 or TRBV12-4 and TRBJ2-2; D unresolved. V was shortened by 6 bases and J by 5 bases, with 10 bases between the two germline ends. CDR3 length: 13 amino acids. CDR3 in amino acids: CASSPMRTGELFF. The CDR3 nucleotides are TGTGCCAGCAGCCCTATGAGGACCGGGGAGCTGTTTTTT.

V gene TRBV5-4 combines with J gene TRBJ2-7; 9 positions agree with TRBD1. Germline-derived CDR1 and CDR2 are SGHNT and YYREEE (reference sequence). The CDR3 spans 17 residues. Trimming took 0 bases from V and 7 from J; bases not matched to a gene: 14. The CDR3 DNA follows: TGTGCCAGCAGCTTGGCCGGGACAGGGAGCCACCTGGGAGAGCAGTACTTC. Protein product: CASSLAGTGSHLGEQYF.

The count of this clonotype is one. J is TRBJ1-6 and V is TRBV6-6, with TRBD1 as a possible D gene (5 bases). V was shortened by 8 bases and J by 8 bases, with 13 bases between the two germline ends. This CDR3 has 13 residues. CDR1 and CDR2 (germline): MNHNY, SVGAGI (reference sequence). As DNA, the CDR3 is TGTGCCAGCCAAGGGGTTACGGATTCACCCCTCCACTTT. Its protein is CASQGVTDSPLHF.

This clonotype has just a few counts. This may stem from a read error, because a much larger clone lies one nucleotide away. Here the CDR3 DNA reads TGTGCCAGCAGCTTAGTAGGCAGGTGTGTCGCTGAGCAGTTCTTC. Its protein is CASSLVGRCVAEQFF. The V gene is TRBV7-2, the J gene TRBJ2-1, with D uncertain. Germline V gives CDR1 SGHTA, CDR2 FQGNSA. This CDR3 contains 15 residues. V lost 1 base and J lost 9, with 16 bases in between. Complete variable domain (other parts from reference TRBV7-2 and TRBJ2-1): GAGVSQSPSNKVTEKGKDVELRCDPISGHTALYWYRQSLGQGLEFLIYFQGNSAPDKSGLPSDRFSAERTGGSVSTLTIQRTQQEDSAVYLCASSLVGRCVAEQFFGPGTRLTVL.

This clonotype occurred a few times. The CDR3, as DNA: TGTGCCAGTACTCGAACCGGGACAGGGAGCTATGGCTACACCTTC. As protein: CASTRTGTGSYGYTF. J is TRBJ1-2 and V is TRBV19, with TRBD1 matching over 9 bases. The junction had 10 bases not matched to a gene; V was cut back by 7 bases and J by 4 bases. Germline lookup yields CDR1 LNHDA and CDR2 SQIVND (reference sequence). The CDR3 has 15 residues.

Only a few counts were recorded for this clonotype. This chain connects TRBV7-6 to TRBJ2-3; 12 nucleotides line up with TRBD2. CDR3 length: 17 residues. Trimming took 3 bases from V and 4 from J; bases not matched to a gene: 8. Looked up from germline, CDR1 is SGHVS and CDR2 is FNYEAQ. The DNA of the CDR3 is TGTGCCAGCAGCTTTCCCTCTAGCGGGGGGGCTTCAGATACGCAGTATTTT. Its translation is CASSFPSSGGASDTQYF.

This clonotype was observed a few times. The chain is built from TRBV15 and TRBJ2-5; D unresolved. This CDR3 spans 15 amino acids. Germline loops: CDR1 LNHNV, CDR2 YYDKDF (reference sequence). V was shortened by 1 base and J by 3 bases, with 12 bases between the two germline ends. The CDR3 sequence: CATSRGTPMEETQYF. The CDR3, as DNA: TGTGCCACCAGCAGAGGGACGCCGATGGAAGAGACCCAGTACTTC.

The chain is built from TRBV7-6 and TRBJ1-5; D remains ambiguous. The germline CDR1 and CDR2 sequences are SGHVS and FNYEAQ. The germline V and J ends were trimmed by 5 bases and 4 bases, with 12 bases remaining between them. The CDR3 consists of 14 residues. CDR3 residues: CASSPASVNQPQHF. The CDR3, as DNA: TGTGCCAGCAGCCCGGCCAGCGTGAATCAGCCCCAGCATTTT.

This clonotype came up once. The rearrangement links TRBV28 to TRBJ2-5; 7 nucleotides line up with TRBD2. CDR1 is MDHEN and CDR2 is SYDVKM in the germline V gene. V was pared by 1 base and J by 1 base, with 6 bases of the junction left unmatched. The CDR3 loop spans 16 amino acids. The CDR3 protein is CASSLYGGESQETQYF. The DNA of the CDR3 is TGTGCCAGCAGTTTATATGGGGGGGAGTCCCAAGAGACCCAGTACTTC.

The sample holds a few counts of this clonotype. The chain has TRBV6-5 and TRBJ2-5; no definite D call. V lost 7 bases to trimming and J lost 7 bases, with 7 bases between them. Germline CDR1 reads MNHEY; CDR2 reads SVGAGI. The CDR3 is 10 amino acids. The CDR3 coding sequence is TGTGCCAGCAAGGGTGGGACCCAGTACTTC. Translated: CASKGGTQYF.

This clonotype was counted a few times. The CDR3 nucleotides read TGTGCCAGCAGGTATAAAGGAGCAGATACGCAGTATTTT. It yields the protein CASRYKGADTQYF. The chain is built from TRBV6-6 and TRBJ2-3; D uncertain. The CDR3 consists of 13 residues. V was trimmed by 6 bases and J by 4 bases, leaving 11 bases between them. The germline V gene has CDR1 MNHNY and CDR2 SVGAGI (reference sequence).

This rearrangement joins TRBV10-3 to TRBJ2-5; 15 bases map to TRBD2. The V and J ends lost 0 bases and 2 bases, in that order; junction bases with no gene match: 7. Per the germline V gene, CDR1 is ENHRY and CDR2 is SYGVKD. This CDR3 is 19 amino acids long. The chain's CDR3 is CAISESRGLAGGPQETQYF. Written as DNA, the CDR3 is TGTGCCATCAGTGAGTCGAGGGGACTAGCGGGAGGCCCTCAAGAGACCCAGTACTTC.

This clonotype was observed a few times. Here the CDR3 reads CASSPGLAKAGELFF. CDR3 bases: TGTGCCAGCAGCCCTGGACTAGCGAAGGCCGGGGAGCTGTTTTTT. V is TRBV7-2 and J is TRBJ2-2; 9 nucleotides align to TRBD2. The CDR3 sequence is 15 residues long. Trimming cost V 5 bases and J 6 bases; bases outside gene matches: 7. The germline V gene encodes CDR1 SGHTA and CDR2 FQGNSA.

This clonotype was counted only a few times. The gene calls are TRBV7-2 and TRBJ2-3, with 9 bases that match TRBD2. V was clipped by 6 bases and J by 0 bases; unmatched bases: 7. The CDR3 spans 16 residues. Germline-derived CDR1 and CDR2 are SGHTA and FQGNSA. The CDR3, as DNA: TGTGCCAGCAGTACCCTAGCGGGGCCTAGCACAGATACGCAGTATTTT. The encoded protein is CASSTLAGPSTDTQYF.

This clonotype has just a few counts. This sequence joins TRBV7-2 and TRBJ2-3; D gene uncertain. The CDR3 spans 15 residues. Germline V CDR1 and CDR2: SGHTA, FQGNSA. Trimming stripped 3 bases from V and 3 bases from J, with 13 bases between. The CDR3 DNA sequence: TGTGCCAGCAGCTTCACCCCAGAAAAGACAGATACGCAGTATTTT. This codes for CASSFTPEKTDTQYF.

The chain couples TRBV15 to TRBJ2-1; 7 bases map to TRBD1. V shed 0 bases and J 2 bases; nucleotides not matched to a gene: 7. CDR1 is LNHNV, CDR2 YYDKDF, per germline (reference sequence). The CDR3 length is 17 residues. In DNA, the CDR3 is TGTGCCACCAGCAGAGATAAGGGTGGGACAGCCTACAATGAGCAGTTCTTC. It translates to CATSRDKGGTAYNEQFF. Combining the CDR3 with reference TRBV15 and TRBJ2-1 gives the whole variable domain DAMVIQNPRYQVTQFGKPVTLSCSQTLNHNVMYWYQQKSSQAPKLLFHYYDKDFNNEADTPDNFQSRRPNTSFCFLDIRSPGLGDTAMYLCATSRDKGGTAYNEQFFGPGTRLTVL.

V gene TRBV6-2 or TRBV6-3 combines with J gene TRBJ2-2; D not resolved. CDR1 and CDR2 (germline): MNHEY, SVGEGT. This CDR3 region has 12 residues. Trimming shortened V by 2 bases and J by 6 bases, and 4 bases separated the two germline ends. The CDR3 region is CASSYPPGELFF. CDR3 coding DNA: TGTGCCAGCAGTTACCCCCCCGGGGAGCTGTTTTTT.